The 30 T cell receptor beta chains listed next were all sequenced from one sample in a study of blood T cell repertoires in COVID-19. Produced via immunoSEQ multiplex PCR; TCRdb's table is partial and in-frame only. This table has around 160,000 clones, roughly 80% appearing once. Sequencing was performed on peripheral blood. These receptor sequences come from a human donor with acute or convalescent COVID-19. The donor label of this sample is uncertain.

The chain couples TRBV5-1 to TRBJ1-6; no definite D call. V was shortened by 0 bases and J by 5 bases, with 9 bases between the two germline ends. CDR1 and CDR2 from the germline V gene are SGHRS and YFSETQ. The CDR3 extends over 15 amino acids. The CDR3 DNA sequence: TGCGCCAGCAGCTTGGGTCAGGCGAATAATTCACCCCTCCACTTT. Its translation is CASSLGQANNSPLHF.

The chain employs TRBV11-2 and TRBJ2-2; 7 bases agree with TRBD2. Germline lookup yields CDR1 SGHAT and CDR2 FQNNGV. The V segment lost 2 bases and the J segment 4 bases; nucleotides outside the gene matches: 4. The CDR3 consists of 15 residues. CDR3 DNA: TGTGCCAGCAGCTTACGACTAGCAGCCACCGGGGAGCTGTTTTTT. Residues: CASSLRLAATGELFF. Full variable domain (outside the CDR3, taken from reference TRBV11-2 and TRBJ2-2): EAGVAQSPRYKIIEKRQSVAFWCNPISGHATLYWYQQILGQGPKLLIQFQNNGVVDDSQLPKDRFSAERLKGVDSTLKIQPAKLEDSAVYLCASSLRLAATGELFFGEGSRLTVL.

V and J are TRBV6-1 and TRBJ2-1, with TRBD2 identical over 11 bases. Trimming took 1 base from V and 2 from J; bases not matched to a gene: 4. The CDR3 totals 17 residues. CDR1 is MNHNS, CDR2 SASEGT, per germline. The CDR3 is CASSEGLAGMTYNEQFF. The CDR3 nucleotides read TGTGCCAGCAGTGAAGGACTAGCGGGGATGACCTACAATGAGCAGTTCTTC.

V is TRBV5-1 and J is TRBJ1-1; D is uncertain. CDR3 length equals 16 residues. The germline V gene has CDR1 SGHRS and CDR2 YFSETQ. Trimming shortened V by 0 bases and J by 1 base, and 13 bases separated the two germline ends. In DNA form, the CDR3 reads TGCGCCAGCAGCTTGGGGGTCGTCTGGGCGAACACTGAAGCTTTCTTT. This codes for CASSLGVVWANTEAFF.

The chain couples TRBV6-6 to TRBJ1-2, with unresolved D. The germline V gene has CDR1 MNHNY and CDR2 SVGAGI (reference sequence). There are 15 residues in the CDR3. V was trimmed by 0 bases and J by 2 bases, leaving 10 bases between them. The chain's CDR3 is CASSYSYVENYGYTF. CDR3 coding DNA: TGTGCCAGCAGTTACTCCTATGTCGAGAACTATGGCTACACCTTC.

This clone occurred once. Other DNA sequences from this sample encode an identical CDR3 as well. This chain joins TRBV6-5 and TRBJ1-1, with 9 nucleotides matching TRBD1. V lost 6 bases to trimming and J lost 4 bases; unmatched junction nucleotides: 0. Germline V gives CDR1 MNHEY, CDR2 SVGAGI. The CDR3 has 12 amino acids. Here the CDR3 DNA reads TGTGCCAGCAGGACAGGGGGCACTGAAGCTTTCTTT. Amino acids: CASRTGGTEAFF.

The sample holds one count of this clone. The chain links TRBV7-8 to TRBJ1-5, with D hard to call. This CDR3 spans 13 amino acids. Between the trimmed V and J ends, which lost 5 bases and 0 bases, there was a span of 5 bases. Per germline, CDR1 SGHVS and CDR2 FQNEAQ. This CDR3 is CASSVYSNQPQHF. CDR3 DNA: TGTGCCAGCAGCGTTTATAGCAATCAGCCCCAGCATTTT.

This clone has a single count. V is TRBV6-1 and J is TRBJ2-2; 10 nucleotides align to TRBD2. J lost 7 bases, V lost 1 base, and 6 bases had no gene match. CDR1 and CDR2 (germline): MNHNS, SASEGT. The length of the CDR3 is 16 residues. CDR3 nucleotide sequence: TGTGCCAGCAGTGAAGGGAGCGGGGGGGCCAGCGGGGAGCTGTTTTTT. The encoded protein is CASSEGSGGASGELFF.

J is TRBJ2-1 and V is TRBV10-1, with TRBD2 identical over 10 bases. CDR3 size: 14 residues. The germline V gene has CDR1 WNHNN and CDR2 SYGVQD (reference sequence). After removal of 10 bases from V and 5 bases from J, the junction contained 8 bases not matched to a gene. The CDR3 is CATFSGGQDNEQFF. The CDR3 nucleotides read TGCGCCACCTTTAGCGGGGGGCAAGACAATGAGCAGTTCTTC.

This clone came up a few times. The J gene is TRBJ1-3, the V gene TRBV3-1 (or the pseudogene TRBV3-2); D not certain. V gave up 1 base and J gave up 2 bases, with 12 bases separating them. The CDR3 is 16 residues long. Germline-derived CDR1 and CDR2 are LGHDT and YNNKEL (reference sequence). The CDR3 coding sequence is TGTGCCAGCAGCCAAGCCCCTGGCTCGACTGGAAACACCATATATTTT. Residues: CASSQAPGSTGNTIYF.

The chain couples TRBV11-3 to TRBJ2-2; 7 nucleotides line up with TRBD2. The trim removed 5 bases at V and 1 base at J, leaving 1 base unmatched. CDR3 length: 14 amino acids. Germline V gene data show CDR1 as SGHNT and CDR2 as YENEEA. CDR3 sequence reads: CASSRGENTGELFF. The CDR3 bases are TGTGCCAGCAGCCGGGGGGAGAACACCGGGGAGCTGTTTTTT.

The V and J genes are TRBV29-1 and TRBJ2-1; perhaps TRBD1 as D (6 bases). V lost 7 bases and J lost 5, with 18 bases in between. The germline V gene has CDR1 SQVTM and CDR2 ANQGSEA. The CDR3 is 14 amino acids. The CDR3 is CSACPRGTNNEQFF. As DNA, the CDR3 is TGCAGCGCTTGCCCCAGGGGTACTAACAATGAGCAGTTCTTC.

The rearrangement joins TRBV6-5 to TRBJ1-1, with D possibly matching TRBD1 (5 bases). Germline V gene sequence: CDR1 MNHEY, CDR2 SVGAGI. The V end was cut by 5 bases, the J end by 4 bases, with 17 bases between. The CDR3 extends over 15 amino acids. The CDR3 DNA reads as TGTGCCAGCAGTCCAAGGGGACCGGGGGGCACTGAAGCTTTCTTT. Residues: CASSPRGPGGTEAFF.

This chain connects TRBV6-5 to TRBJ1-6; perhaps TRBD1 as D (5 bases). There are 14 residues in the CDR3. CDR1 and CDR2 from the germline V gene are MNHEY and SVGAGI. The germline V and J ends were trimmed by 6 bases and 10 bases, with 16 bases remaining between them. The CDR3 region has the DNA TGTGCCAGCAGCGTTTTGTTTAGGGGATCACCCCTCCACTTT. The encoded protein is CASSVLFRGSPLHF.

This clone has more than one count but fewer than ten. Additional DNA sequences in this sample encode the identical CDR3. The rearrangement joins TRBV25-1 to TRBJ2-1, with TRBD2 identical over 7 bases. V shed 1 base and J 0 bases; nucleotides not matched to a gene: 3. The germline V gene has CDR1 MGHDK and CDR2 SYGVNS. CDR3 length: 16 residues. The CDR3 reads CASSEWEGSSYNEQFF. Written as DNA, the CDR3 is TGTGCCAGCAGTGAATGGGAGGGGAGCTCCTACAATGAGCAGTTCTTC.

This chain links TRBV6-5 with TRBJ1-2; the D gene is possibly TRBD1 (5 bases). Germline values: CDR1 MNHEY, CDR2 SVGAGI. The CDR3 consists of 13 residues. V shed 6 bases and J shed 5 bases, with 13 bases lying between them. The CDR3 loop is CASSPQGGYGYTF. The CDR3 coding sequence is TGTGCCAGCAGCCCCCAGGGTGGATATGGCTACACCTTC.

This chain's CDR3 is CASSSDRGSSPLHF. CDR3 in DNA: TGTGCCAGCAGCTCAGACAGGGGAAGTTCACCCCTCCACTTT. This chain joins TRBV7-3 and TRBJ1-6; TRBD1 matches at 8 bases. The CDR3 consists of 14 residues. V lost 4 bases and J lost 9; bases outside the gene matches: 5. Germline V CDR1 and CDR2: SGHTA, FQGTGA.

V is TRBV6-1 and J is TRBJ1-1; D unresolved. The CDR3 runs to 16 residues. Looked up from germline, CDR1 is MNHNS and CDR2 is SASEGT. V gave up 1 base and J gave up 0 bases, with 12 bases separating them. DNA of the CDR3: TGTGCCAGCAGTGAAGGCCCCCCAGAAATGAACACTGAAGCTTTCTTT. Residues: CASSEGPPEMNTEAFF.

The CDR3 loop is CASSFGHEETQYF. The CDR3 coding sequence is TGCGCCAGCAGCTTCGGACATGAAGAGACCCAGTACTTC. The chain couples TRBV5-1 to TRBJ2-5; a weak D match, TRBD1 (5 bases). V was cut by 2 bases and J by 3 bases, with 8 bases left in between. This CDR3 has 13 residues. Germline CDR1 reads SGHRS; CDR2 reads YFSETQ.

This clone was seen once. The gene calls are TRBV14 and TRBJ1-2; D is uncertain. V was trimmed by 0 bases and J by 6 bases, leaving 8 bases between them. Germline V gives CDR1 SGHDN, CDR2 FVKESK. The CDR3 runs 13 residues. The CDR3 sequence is CASSQDRGHGYTF. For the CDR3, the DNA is TGTGCCAGCAGCCAAGATAGAGGTCATGGCTACACCTTC.

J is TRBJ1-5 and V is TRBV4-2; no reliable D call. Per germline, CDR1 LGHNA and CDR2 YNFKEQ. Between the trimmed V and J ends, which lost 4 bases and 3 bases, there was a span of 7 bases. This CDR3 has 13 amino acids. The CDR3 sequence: CASSLESNQPQHF. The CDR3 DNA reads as TGTGCCAGCAGCCTGGAGTCCAATCAGCCCCAGCATTTT.

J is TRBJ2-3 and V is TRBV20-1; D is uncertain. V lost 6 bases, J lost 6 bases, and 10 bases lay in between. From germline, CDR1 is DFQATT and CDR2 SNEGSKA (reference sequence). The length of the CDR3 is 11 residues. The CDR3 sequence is CSAVPGDTQYF. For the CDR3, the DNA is TGCAGTGCCGTACCTGGCGATACGCAGTATTTT.

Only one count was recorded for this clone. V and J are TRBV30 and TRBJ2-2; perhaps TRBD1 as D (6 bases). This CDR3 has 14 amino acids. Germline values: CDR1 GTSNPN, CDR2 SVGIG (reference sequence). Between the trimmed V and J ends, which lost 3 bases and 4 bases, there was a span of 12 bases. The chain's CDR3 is CAWRGQGFTGELFF. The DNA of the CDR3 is TGTGCCTGGAGAGGCCAGGGGTTCACCGGGGAGCTGTTTTTT. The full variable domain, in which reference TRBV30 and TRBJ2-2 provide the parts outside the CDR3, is SQTIHQWPATLVQPVGSPLSLECTVEGTSNPNLYWYRQAAGRGLQLLFYSVGIGQISSEVPQNLSASRPQDRQFILSSKKLLLSDSGFYLCAWRGQGFTGELFFGEGSRLTVL.

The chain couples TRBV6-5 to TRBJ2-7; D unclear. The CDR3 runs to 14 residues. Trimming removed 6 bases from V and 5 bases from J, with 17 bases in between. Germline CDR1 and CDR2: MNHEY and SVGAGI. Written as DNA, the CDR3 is TGTGCCAGCAGAGACACCTTGGATTCCCACGAGCAGTACTTC. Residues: CASRDTLDSHEQYF.

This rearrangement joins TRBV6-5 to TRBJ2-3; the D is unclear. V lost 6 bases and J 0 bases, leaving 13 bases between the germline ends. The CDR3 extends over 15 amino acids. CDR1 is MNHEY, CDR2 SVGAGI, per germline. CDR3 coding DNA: TGTGCCAGCAGCCGCACCTCCACTAGCACAGATACGCAGTATTTT. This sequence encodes CASSRTSTSTDTQYF.

The CDR3: CASKRAQGGYTF. The CDR3 region has the DNA TGTGCCAGCAAGAGGGCCCAGGGGGGCTACACCTTC. The chain uses TRBV25-1 and TRBJ1-2, with D perhaps matching TRBD1 (6 bases). The CDR3 totals 12 residues. Germline CDR1 reads MGHDK; CDR2 reads SYGVNS. V was trimmed by 7 bases and J by 8 bases, leaving 14 bases between them.

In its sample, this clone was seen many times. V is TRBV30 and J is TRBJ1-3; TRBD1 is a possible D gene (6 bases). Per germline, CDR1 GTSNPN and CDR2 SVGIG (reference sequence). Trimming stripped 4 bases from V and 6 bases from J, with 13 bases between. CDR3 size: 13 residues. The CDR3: CAWTGGWINTIYF. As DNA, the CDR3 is TGTGCCTGGACGGGGGGCTGGATAAACACCATATATTTT.

CDR3 nucleotides: TGTGCCAGCAGCCAAGAGGCAGACGGGGCTGAAGCTTTCTTT. It is translated as CASSQEADGAEAFF. The chain uses TRBV4-2 and TRBJ1-1; D remains ambiguous. CDR1 and CDR2 from the germline V gene are LGHNA and YNFKEQ. The CDR3 consists of 14 residues. V was trimmed by 0 bases and J by 6 bases, leaving 11 bases between them.

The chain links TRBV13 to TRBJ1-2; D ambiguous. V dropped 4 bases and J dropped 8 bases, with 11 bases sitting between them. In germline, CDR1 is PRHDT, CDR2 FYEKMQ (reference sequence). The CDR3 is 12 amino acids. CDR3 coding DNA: TGTGCCAGCAGCTATAGTCAGAGGGGCTACACCTTC. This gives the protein CASSYSQRGYTF.

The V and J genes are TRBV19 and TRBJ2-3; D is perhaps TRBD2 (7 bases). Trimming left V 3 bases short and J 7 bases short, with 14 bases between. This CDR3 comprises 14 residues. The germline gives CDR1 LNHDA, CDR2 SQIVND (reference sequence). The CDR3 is CASSIEGGPYTQYF. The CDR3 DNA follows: TGTGCCAGTAGTATCGAGGGGGGGCCTTATACGCAGTATTTT. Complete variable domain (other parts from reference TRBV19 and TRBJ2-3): DGGITQSPKYLFRKEGQNVTLSCEQNLNHDAMYWYRQDPGQGLRLIYYSQIVNDFQKGDIAEGYSVSREKKESFPLTVTSAQKNPTAFYLCASSIEGGPYTQYFGPGTRLTVL.